The 13 T cell receptor beta chains presented below share a single source sample, sequenced in a study of Ad26.COV2.S vaccination and SARS-CoV-2 variants. Profiling relied on immunoSEQ multiplex PCR, and the TCRdb table lists in-frame clones only, not all of them. This sample has around 320,000 clones, with around four fifths found just once. As for treatment: roughly 18 received Ad26.COV2.S at low or high dose, single or two shots; 5 received placebo; per-sample allocation not given. Sampling took place 63 days after the first vaccine or placebo injection. The sample in question was peripheral blood, obtained in a trial of Ad26.COV2.S vaccine versus placebo. All receptors come from a person aged 18 to 59 who received the Ad26.COV2.S COVID-19 vaccine or a placebo.

This chain links TRBV25-1 with TRBJ2-5, with TRBD1 matching over 9 bases. Trimming cost V 3 bases and J 2 bases; bases outside gene matches: 7. This CDR3 spans 16 amino acids. Germline CDR1 is MGHDK and CDR2 is SYGVNS. The CDR3 DNA sequence: TGTGCCAGCAGTGATCGCGGGACAGGGAATCAAGAGACCCAGTACTTC. This codes for CASSDRGTGNQETQYF.

The V call is TRBV4-2, the J call TRBJ2-7; 13 bases are shared with TRBD2. The ends lost 5 bases at V and 6 bases at J; junction bases unmatched: 19. Germline assignment: CDR1 LGHNA and CDR2 YNFKEQ. The CDR3 is 19 residues long. CDR3 sequence reads: CASSFTSGGALPSSAEQYF. The DNA for the CDR3 is TGTGCCAGCAGCTTTACTAGCGGGGGGGCTCTGCCTTCATCGGCCGAGCAGTACTTC.

The rearrangement links TRBV12-3 or TRBV12-4 to TRBJ1-1; D possibly corresponds to TRBD1 (5 bases). The CDR3 spans 13 residues. Trimming took 6 bases from V and 6 from J, leaving 14 bases between them. Here the CDR3 DNA reads TGTGCCAGCAGCGTCAAAGGGGCCGCTGAAGCTTTCTTT. This codes for CASSVKGAAEAFF.

Concerning this clone itself: Germline and junction disagree at one end, which may indicate a read error. V usage is TRBV24-1 and J usage is TRBJ1-2; the D gene is possibly TRBD1 (5 bases). This CDR3 has 13 amino acids. Germline values: CDR1 KGHDR, CDR2 SFDVKD. This CDR3 is CATSDRQYQELLF. The CDR3 bases are TGTGCCACCAGTGACCGACAGTACCAAGAGCTTCTCTTC.

CDR3 nucleotide sequence: TGTGCCAGCAGCTTGGGGGGTGGAGATCAGCCCCAGCATTTT. It encodes CASSLGGGDQPQHF. J is TRBJ1-5 and V is TRBV5-4; D gene unclear. Trimming removed 0 bases from V and 5 bases from J, with 9 bases in between. The V gene's germline CDR1 is SGHNT and CDR2 YYREEE (reference sequence). CDR3 length equals 14 residues. The full variable domain, in which reference TRBV5-4 and TRBJ1-5 provide the parts outside the CDR3, is ETGVTQSPTHLIKTRGQQVTLRCSSQSGHNTVSWYQQALGQGPQFIFQYYREEENGRGNFPPRFSGLQFPNYSSELNVNALELDDSALYLCASSLGGGDQPQHFGDGTRLSIL.

The V call is TRBV28, the J call TRBJ1-3, with a weak D call TRBD1 (5 bases). Trimming took 2 bases from V and 2 from J, leaving 10 bases between them. The CDR3 extends over 15 amino acids. Germline V gene lookup returns CDR1 MDHEN and CDR2 SYDVKM. In DNA form, the CDR3 reads TGTGCCAGCAGTTTAGGGGGGGTGGCTGGAAACACCATATATTTT. As protein: CASSLGGVAGNTIYF.

This chain links TRBV7-6 with TRBJ2-3, with TRBD2 matching over 10 bases. In germline, CDR1 is SGHVS, CDR2 FNYEAQ. The CDR3 covers 15 residues. V trimming: 5 bases; J trimming: 0 bases; junction bases outside the gene matches: 2. DNA of the CDR3: TGTGCCAGCAGCCTACTAGCGGGAAGCACAGATACGCAGTATTTT. Its protein product is CASSLLAGSTDTQYF.

This rearrangement joins TRBV5-1 to TRBJ1-1, with D unresolved. In germline, CDR1 is SGHRS, CDR2 YFSETQ. Between the trimmed V and J ends, which lost 2 bases and 1 base, there was a span of 9 bases. This CDR3 is built from 14 residues. The CDR3 loop is CASSFERANTEAFF. The CDR3 DNA reads TGCGCCAGCAGCTTCGAGAGAGCGAACACTGAAGCTTTCTTT.

The rearrangement uses TRBV19 and TRBJ2-3; either TRBD1 or TRBD2 may supply D (5 bases each). Trimming stripped 4 bases from V and 4 bases from J, with 15 bases between. The germline V gene encodes CDR1 LNHDA and CDR2 SQIVND (reference sequence). The CDR3 is 15 residues long. CDR3 loop: CASSNSRQGADTQYF. CDR3 DNA sequence: TGTGCCAGTAGTAATTCAAGGCAGGGAGCAGATACGCAGTATTTT.

CDR3 DNA: TGTGCCAGCAGCCCCCATTTTCCTAACTATGGCTACACCTTC. Translated: CASSPHFPNYGYTF. The chain is built from TRBV28 and TRBJ1-2; D remains unclear. Per the germline V gene, CDR1 is MDHEN and CDR2 is SYDVKM. The CDR3 has 14 residues. The V gene lost 6 bases and the J gene lost 0 bases, with 11 bases spanning the gap.

This clone was counted once. The chain carries TRBV21-1 and TRBJ1-5; the table's TRBD1 call for D was not verified on the DNA. TRBV21-1 is marked as a pseudogene. The CDR3 is made up of 13 amino acids. In DNA, the CDR3 is TGTGCCAGCAATACAGGGAACAATCAGCCCCAGCATTTT. It yields the protein CASNTGNNQPQHF.

The genes are TRBV5-6 and TRBJ1-4, with 8 bases lining up with TRBD1. V trimming: 1 base; J trimming: 2 bases; junction bases outside the gene matches: 4. The CDR3 has 16 residues. Germline CDR1 and CDR2: SGHDT and YYEEEE. DNA for the CDR3: TGTGCCAGCAGCTTGAGGACAGGGACTACTAATGAAAAACTGTTTTTT. Residues: CASSLRTGTTNEKLFF. Looking up the rest from reference TRBV5-6 and TRBJ1-4 gives the full variable domain: DAGVTQSPTHLIKTRGQQVTLRCSPKSGHDTVSWYQQALGQGPQFIFQYYEEEERQRGNFPDRFSGHQFPNYSSELNVNALLLGDSALYLCASSLRTGTTNEKLFFGSGTQLSVL.

The chain couples TRBV7-9 to TRBJ2-2; D uncertain. V was cut by 0 bases and J by 8 bases, with 10 bases left in between. The CDR3 loop spans 14 amino acids. The germline V gene encodes CDR1 SEHNR and CDR2 FQNEAQ (reference sequence). The CDR3 coding sequence is TGTGCCAGCAGCTTAGCTTCGTTAACGGGGGAGCTGTTTTTT. Protein: CASSLASLTGELFF.